Listed below are T cell receptor beta chains from one sample, sequenced in a study of blood T cell repertoires in COVID-19. Assay used: immunoSEQ multiplex PCR; TCRdb lists only in-frame clones, some missing. There are 250,000 to 400,000 clones in the sample; roughly 90% occur only once, and about 2.4% lies in the top ten. Input material: PBMCs or T cells enriched from blood (not recorded which). Receptor source: a man in his 60s who had recovered from COVID-19. CDR3s include the opening cysteine and the closing phenylalanine or tryptophan. A D gene is named only where the DNA matches it firmly. Size is stated for part of the rows, as once, few or many counts, or as a class when the clone is expanded.

DNA	CDR3	size	length	D	J	V
TGTGCCAGTAGTATAGTACCCCCGAGCGGGGGATCCTACGAGCAGTACTTC	CASSIVPPSGGSYEQYF	NA	17	TRBD2	TRBJ2-7	TRBV19
TGTGCCACCAGCAGAGCCGGGACAGCAGAGGAGGGTGGCTACACCTTC	CATSRAGTAEEGGYTF	NA	16	TRBD1	TRBJ1-2	TRBV15
TGTGCCAGTAGTATAGAGTCCGGACAGGCGGTCAGGGAGCCCCAGCATTTT	CASSIESGQAVREPQHF	NA	17	TRBD1	TRBJ1-5	TRBV19
TGTGCCAGCAGTTATGGGCCGGGGGGAAACAATGAGCAGTTCTTC	CASSYGPGGNNEQFF	NA	15	TRBD2	TRBJ2-1	TRBV5-4
TGTGCCAGCAGCGTAGCAACCGGGGAGCTGTTTTTT	CASSVATGELFF	once	12	NA	TRBJ2-2	TRBV9
TGTGCCAGCAGAGGGGCAGGGTTTCGTGGCTACACCTTC	CASRGAGFRGYTF	NA	13	NA	TRBJ1-2	TRBV27
TGCGCCAGCAGCTTCACACCTGCAACTAATGAAAAACTGTTTTTT	CASSFTPATNEKLFF	NA	15	NA	TRBJ1-4	TRBV5-1
TGTGCCAGCAGTGATCCGGGACAGGGCGTTTACGAGCAGTACTTC	CASSDPGQGVYEQYF	NA	15	TRBD1	TRBJ2-7	TRBV25-1
TGTGCCACCTCAGGTAGGGGGCCGAGGGACATTCAGTACTTC	CATSGRGPRDIQYF	NA	14	TRBD1	TRBJ2-4	TRBV10-3
TGCGCCAGCAGCCAAGATGGCGGGGGGGACACAGATACGCAGTATTTT	CASSQDGGGDTDTQYF	NA	16	TRBD2	TRBJ2-3	TRBV4-1
TGTGCCAGCAGCTTGAGTGAGAACACTGAAGCTTTCTTT	CASSLSENTEAFF	NA	13	NA	TRBJ1-1	TRBV7-6
TGTGCCAGCAGTTTGTCAGGGGATCAGCCCCAGCATTTT	CASSLSGDQPQHF	NA	13	NA	TRBJ1-5	TRBV12-3/TRBV12-4
TGTGCCAGCAGCTTTGTGGGGCGAGGCACCGGGGAGCTGTTTTTT	CASSFVGRGTGELFF	NA	15	NA	TRBJ2-2	TRBV11-2
TGTGCCAGCAGCTTAACTCGGGCGGGGAACACTGAAGCTTTCTTT	CASSLTRAGNTEAFF	once	15	NA	TRBJ1-1	TRBV7-3
TGTGCCAGCAGTTCGACGACGGGGACTGAAGCTTTCTTT	CASSSTTGTEAFF	NA	13	NA	TRBJ1-1	TRBV6-5
TGTGCCAGCTCACCATTAATAACAGGGACAAACACTGAAGCTTTCTTT	CASSPLITGTNTEAFF	NA	16	NA	TRBJ1-1	TRBV18
TGTGCCAGCAGCATCAGCGGGAGCACAGATACGCAGTATTTT	CASSISGSTDTQYF	NA	14	NA	TRBJ2-3	TRBV7-9
TGTGCCAGCACCTGGACAGGGGGTCGGGCCCTCCACTTT	CASTWTGGRALHF	NA	13	TRBD1	TRBJ1-6	TRBV27
TGTGCCAGCAGCCCGAGACAGACCCCCTACGAGCAGTACTTC	CASSPRQTPYEQYF	few	14	NA	TRBJ2-7	TRBV7-9
TGTGCCAGCAGCGATACGGCCAGGGACTCCTATAATTCACCCCTCCACTTT	CASSDTARDSYNSPLHF	NA	17	NA	TRBJ1-6	TRBV5-6
TGTGCCAGCAGCCAAGATCGGGGGGGGCGCTCATACGAGCAGTACTTC	CASSQDRGGRSYEQYF	NA	16	TRBD2	TRBJ2-7	TRBV4-2
TGTGCCAGCAGCGTAGGGAGCGGGGGGTTCGTGACAGATACGCAGTATTTT	CASSVGSGGFVTDTQYF	NA	17	TRBD2	TRBJ2-3	TRBV9